This T cell receptor beta chain derives from a study of cytomegalovirus exposure and HLA in healthy donors (dated by TCRdb to 2015 to 2018). Context from the whole study: An earlier analysis of under 600 of the donors reported more than 250 Gb of sequence data and 120 million or so unique TCR beta sequences from about 179 million T cells. Both class I and class II loci were covered by HLA typing, at four-digit resolution. An earlier analysis of approximately 640 of the donors applied high-throughput TCR beta sequencing to assess whether each TCR beta V gene segment acted as functional or pseudogenic. Besides the first cohort of 550 to 750 subjects, a separate validation cohort made up of about 120 different subjects was used. Approximately 300 gigabases of sequencing data and 70 million to 100 million unique TCR sequences made up an early release that covered roughly 670 HLA-typed donors. Donor age, sex, ethnicity and CMV serostatus were collected together with the repertoire data. Among the roughly 410 genotyped donors, 81% belonged to the genetic ancestry cluster associated with self-reported Caucasian donors. Typing coverage differed by locus: A, B, C, DRB1 and DQB1 were typed in roughly 620-630 donors, DQA1 in about 500, DPA1 in some 610, and DPB1 in 450 to 490. In a later genetic analysis, genome-wide SNP genotypes for about 55% of the roughly 700 donors were used, and that subset was treated as a discovery cohort. All discovery cohort repertoires had been generated using a single sequencing platform. Because of strong linkage in the cohort, roughly five DR-DQ haplotypes were treated as single units for association and clustering. The study used immunosequencing to profile the T cell repertoires of several hundred subjects and linked those repertoires to cytomegalovirus serostatus. The later analysis used no new phenotypic data to find candidate immune exposures, relying instead on TCR beta sequences and their occurrence across donors. The study aimed to test whether signatures of past pathogen exposure could be identified by cataloging public T cell receptors. On average, around 240,000 unique TCR beta nucleotide sequences were sequenced per donor among 398 genotyped donors of the cohort, with roughly 18% of those sequences being non-productive. To predict cytomegalovirus infection status, the study combined high-throughput TCR immunosequencing, statistical association of individual TCRs with disease status, and machine learning. In a later analysis, previously published TCR beta repertoires from 500 to 750 donors were re-analyzed and high-resolution HLA genotyping was added so that TCR occurrence patterns could be studied. Points the paper makes about the study in general: The 87-base-pair reads could not distinguish some IMGT-functional V segments, including TRBV6-2 and TRBV6-3, so those segments were excluded. In a later genetic analysis, fewer N-insertions in productive TCRs were reported among donors in an Asian-associated ancestry cluster than the roughly 640-donor mean. Because some donors lacked HLA typing at each locus, the association tests relied only on the typed subset. Because counts were too low, roughly 18 rarely observed V segments, including chromosome 9 orphons, were left out of the earlier analysis of a few hundred of the donors. In a later analysis, some 17,000 TCR beta sequences were associated with specific HLA alleles at a false discovery rate of 0.05. Cytomegalovirus status was reported to be diagnosed by the classifier with high specificity and sensitivity in both the original and validation cohorts. For the cohort, immune exposure information was limited to CMV serostatus. A later analysis found that most CMV-associated TCR beta chains appeared HLA-restricted, with HLA associations seemingly driven largely by CMV exposure. A further reported finding was that TCR beta sequences accurately predicted the HLA-A and HLA-B alleles for most subjects in the first cohort. When HLA alleles, especially DR and DQ, strongly co-occurred, TCR associations were difficult to assign to individual alleles. The sequencing pipeline was judged likely to have produced a cluster of highly shared sequence variants as a technical artifact. Across donors, most TCR sequences were observed very rarely, whereas some public TCRs were present in many individuals. According to the authors, the approach could potentially be generalized to other disease states and immunological phenotypes. In vitro tests confirmed that a few of the cytomegalovirus-associated TCR beta chains recognize cytomegalovirus antigens. In a later genetic analysis, a missense DCLRE1C variant was associated with V-gene and J-gene trimming of TCR beta chains, and the association was replicated in an independent cohort. Correlated functional status among segregating V segments might be attributable to linkage disequilibrium, but an unknown experimental factor could not be ruled out. A later analysis found that HLA-associated TCR beta chains were more clonally expanded and had lower generation probabilities than equally common non-associated chains. In an earlier analysis of more than 450 of the donors, most TCR beta V segments were observed in productive rearrangements about 87% or about 30% of the time, broadly matching IMGT annotations. In the study, roughly 160 TCR beta chains were listed as associated with cytomegalovirus. Presence/absence analyses assumed roughly uniform sequencing depth across donors, an assumption that may not hold. The cohort was sequenced for TCR beta chains only, and without alpha or paired-chain data the features that could be detected were limited. A later analysis found that TCR association rates varied across HLA loci, with DRB1 alleles showing the most associated TCRs and HLA-C alleles the fewest. A later analysis reported that several top co-occurrence clusters appeared linked to parvovirus B19, influenza, CMV and Epstein-Barr virus.

Here V drops 5 bases and J drops 3 bases, and the junction holds 11 bases not matched to any gene. The germline V gene provides CDR1 SGDLS and CDR2 YYNGEE. The CDR3, from cysteine to phenylalanine, totals 16 residues. The retained sequence is limited to the CDR3, 48 bases, with the frame set at the first base. In total, 630 or so healthy bone marrow donors made up the cohort. All cohort members were sampled while nominally healthy, although unrecorded immune exposures were likely present. The donor was CMV seropositive and was included in the group of 270 or so seropositive cohort members. Every donor gave a peripheral blood sample, and the peripheral blood mononuclear cells from that sample were used for TCR beta sequencing. Genomic DNA was extracted from the blood cell samples with the Qiagen DNeasy Blood Extraction Kit. Libraries came from the immunoSEQ multiplex PCR assay. For the multiplex PCR, a mixture combining 60 forward primers for TCR Vbeta segments and 13 reverse primers for TCR Jbeta segments was used. The CDR3 region of rearranged TCR beta genes was amplified from genomic DNA by a multiplex PCR assay. Amplified TCR beta libraries were sequenced as 87-base-pair reads on the Illumina HiSeq System. The original pipeline was this. In a later analysis, approximately 74 million unique TCR beta chains were counted across the approximately 640 repertoires, and approximately 9.9 million of these chains were shared by at least two donors. Raw reads were error-corrected and collapsed into unique sequences by a nearest-neighbor algorithm in which closely related sequences were merged to remove PCR and sequencing errors. V, D and J gene segments were assigned by aligning CDR3 sequences to IMGT reference sequences. For a sequence to be retained, a match of at least six nucleotides was required to both a V gene segment and a J gene segment. A rearrangement was called productive if the CDR3 had no stop codons and remained in frame with V and J, and every other rearrangement was called non-productive. Following IMGT convention, CDR3 was defined as the stretch from the second conserved V-encoded cysteine to the conserved J-encoded phenylalanine. The earlier analysis of fewer than 700 of the donors excluded sequences that lacked an unambiguous match to a single V gene segment. In an earlier analysis of several hundred of the donors, V segments were called functional above 56.7% productive rearrangements and were called segregating when the between-donor standard deviation exceeded 5%. A statistical classification framework was built for diagnosing cytomegalovirus status from the catalog of TCR beta chain sequences. V and J gene assignment, in a later analysis, came from comparing TCR nucleotide sequences with IMGT/GENE-DB human TR gene sequences. A later analysis assigned CDR3 sequences and most-parsimonious VDJ recombination scenarios with the TCRdist pipeline. In a later analysis, every TCR beta chain was defined by the combination of its CDR3 amino acid sequence and its V-gene family, and reads without a unique V-gene family were dropped. A later analysis removed 500 to 650 highly shared, low-generation-probability nucleotide sequences to deal with suspected cross-contamination and a sequencing artifact. In a later analysis, a clonal expansion index for each public chain was calculated from normalized within-repertoire ranks of inferred template counts. Generation probabilities in a later analysis came from a VDJ recombination model fitted to out-of-frame rearrangements, and those results were checked against IGoR. In a later analysis, TCR-TCR, TCR-HLA and TCR-CMV co-occurrence was scored with hypergeometric tests, and a repertoire-size bias correction was applied to TCR pairs. In a later analysis, false discovery rates were estimated by permuting HLA or CMV assignments 20 times. In a later analysis, co-occurring TCRs were grouped using DBSCAN, with TCRdist sequence similarity added in when clustering inside HLA-allele-positive subsets. Co-occurrence clustering excluded repertoires with fewer than 30,000 or more than 120,000 public chains, plus five with anomalous nucleotide sharing. What TCRdb holds here is the immuneACCESS table cut down to in-frame rearrangements. Part of the clones is not present; checked against another copy, under half of the missing clones reflect an unresolved V gene, and the others are unexplained. The V and J calls and clone size were taken over from that table, and D and trimming were inferred from the DNA. Here the sample has 170,000 or so clones; under 90% occur a single time. Of the sample, 6% to 7.5% falls within the top ten clones.

This clone has only one observation. Its target antigen remains unknown. Per-base qualities were not stored, and no clone one base away is much larger. Recombination connected TRBV9 to TRBJ2-3, and 8 junction bases match TRBD1. Sequencing was done on a sample of PBMCs. The sequence was obtained from a man aged 25-45 years in good health and CMV-seropositive. The CDR3 protein: CASSQRGDRRTDTQYF. The sequenced DNA: TGTGCCAGCAGTCAAAGAGGGGACAGGCGGACAGATACGCAGTATTTT.